These T cell receptor beta chains were read from a single sample in a study of blood T cell repertoires in COVID-19. The repertoire was sequenced with immunoSEQ multiplex PCR; TCRdb's copy has only in-frame clones and lacks some. The table records about 140,000 clones, approximately 88% of them present only once. The sample consisted of peripheral blood. These receptors originate from a human donor in a cohort sampled during active COVID-19. The CDR3 runs from the conserved cysteine through the conserved F or W. Each record gives: CDR3 protein, CDR3 DNA, J gene, clone size, V gene, D gene. D genes are given only for firm matches. Clone size, where shown, is once, few, many, or a class for clones that have expanded.

CASRVQGASYNSPLHF,TGTGCCAGCAGGGTACAGGGGGCCTCCTATAATTCACCCCTCCACTTT,TRBJ1-6,.,TRBV28,TRBD1
CASARTGGYEQYF,TGTGCCAGTGCGAGGACAGGGGGGTACGAGCAGTACTTC,TRBJ2-7,.,TRBV19,TRBD1
CASSKGLVLHNEQFF,TGTGCCAGCAGCAAGGGACTAGTTCTCCACAATGAGCAGTTCTTC,TRBJ2-1,.,TRBV7-2,TRBD2
CASSYRRENTEAFF,TGTGCCAGCAGTTACCGACGGGAAAACACTGAAGCTTTCTTT,TRBJ1-1,.,TRBV6-5,.
CASSVVGGTVETQYF,TGTGCCAGCAGCGTAGTAGGAGGAACGGTGGAGACCCAGTACTTC,TRBJ2-5,few,TRBV9,.
CASSLEQPSYEQYF,TGTGCCAGCAGCTTAGAACAGCCCTCCTACGAGCAGTACTTC,TRBJ2-7,.,TRBV11-3,.
CASSPHRTSGSSYEQYF,TGTGCCAGCAGCCCCCACCGGACTAGCGGGAGTTCCTACGAGCAGTACTTC,TRBJ2-7,.,TRBV7-8,TRBD2
CASSPGTAFRETQYF,TGTGCCAGCAGCCCTGGGACAGCTTTCCGGGAGACCCAGTACTTC,TRBJ2-5,.,TRBV7-6,TRBD1
CASKGVTGAYEQYF,TGTGCCAGCAAGGGCGTGACAGGGGCCTACGAGCAGTACTTC,TRBJ2-7,.,TRBV6-5,TRBD1
CASSYAQYTGELFF,TGTGCCAGCAGTTACGCCCAGTACACCGGGGAGCTGTTTTTT,TRBJ2-2,.,TRBV6-5,.
CASTLTGGETQYF,TGTGCCAGCACTCTCACGGGGGGGGAGACCCAGTACTTC,TRBJ2-5,.,TRBV6-5,TRBD2
CASSPRTGAGNQPQHF,TGTGCCAGCAGTCCGCGGACAGGGGCAGGGAATCAGCCCCAGCATTTT,TRBJ1-5,.,TRBV28,TRBD1
CATRTSGNPDTQYF,TGTGCCACCAGGACTAGCGGGAACCCAGATACGCAGTATTTT,TRBJ2-3,.,TRBV2,TRBD2
CASSVTGNEQPQHF,TGTGCCAGCAGTGTTACAGGGAACGAACAGCCCCAGCATTTT,TRBJ1-5,once,TRBV2,.
CASSLPSTSGVTNEQFF,TGTGCCAGCAGTTTACCCTCAACTAGCGGAGTGACTAATGAGCAGTTCTTC,TRBJ2-1,.,TRBV27,TRBD2
CSVLSGDAYEQYF,TGCAGCGTCCTTAGCGGGGACGCCTACGAGCAGTACTTC,TRBJ2-7,.,TRBV29-1,TRBD2
CASSPSFPGGQETQYF,TGTGCCAGCAGCCCCTCATTTCCCGGAGGCCAAGAGACCCAGTACTTC,TRBJ2-5,.,TRBV3-1/TRBV3-2,.
CASSDTGTGNGNTIYF,TGTGCCAGTAGTGATACCGGGACAGGGAATGGAAACACCATATATTTT,TRBJ1-3,.,TRBV19,TRBD1
CASNRQLAFF,TGTGCCAGCAATCGTCAATTGGCGTTCTTC,TRBJ2-1,.,TRBV6-4,.
CASSLATGYATNEKLFF,TGTGCCAGCAGCTTAGCGACAGGGTATGCAACTAATGAAAAACTGTTTTTT,TRBJ1-4,.,TRBV7-9,TRBD1
CASSSRVRPEAFF,TGTGCCAGCAGTTCCCGGGTGCGCCCTGAAGCTTTCTTT,TRBJ1-1,.,TRBV28,.
CASRELQGQPQHF,TGTGCCAGTAGAGAATTACAGGGACAGCCCCAGCATTTT,TRBJ1-5,few,TRBV19,.
CASRGQGSGNTIYF,TGTGCCAGCAGGGGGCAGGGGTCTGGAAACACCATATATTTT,TRBJ1-3,.,TRBV6-5,.
CSVVGLAGHLEQYF,TGCAGCGTGGTGGGGCTAGCGGGTCATCTCGAGCAGTACTTC,TRBJ2-7,.,TRBV29-1,TRBD2
CASSYGGPRGYTEAFF,TGTGCCAGCAGTTACGGTGGACCCCGAGGGTACACTGAAGCTTTCTTT,TRBJ1-1,.,TRBV6-2/TRBV6-3,.
CASSPTGTYSYNEQFF,TGTGCCAGCAGTCCTACAGGGACCTACTCCTACAATGAGCAGTTCTTC,TRBJ2-1,.,TRBV27,.
CASSYGTGAYEQYF,TGCGCCAGCAGCTATGGGACAGGGGCGTACGAGCAGTACTTC,TRBJ2-7,.,TRBV5-1,TRBD1
CASSLTGQGNEQYF,TGTGCCAGCAGTCTTACGGGACAGGGTAACGAGCAGTACTTC,TRBJ2-7,.,TRBV28,TRBD1
CASRPGTGIYEQYF,TGTGCCAGCAGACCCGGGACAGGGATCTACGAGCAGTACTTC,TRBJ2-7,.,TRBV6-6,TRBD1
CASSSVYEQYF,TGTGCCAGCAGCTCAGTTTACGAGCAGTACTTC,TRBJ2-7,.,TRBV28,.
CSADYGGTQYF,TGCAGTGCCGACTATGGCGGTACGCAGTATTTT,TRBJ2-3,.,TRBV20-1,.
CASSSTGWDQPQHF,TGTGCCAGCAGCTCGACAGGATGGGATCAGCCCCAGCATTTT,TRBJ1-5,.,TRBV7-2,.
CASSRDSGNTEAFF,TGTGCCAGCAGCAGGGACAGCGGGAACACTGAAGCTTTCTTT,TRBJ1-1,.,TRBV7-8,TRBD1
CASSTTGAYEQYF,TGTGCCAGTAGTACAACAGGGGCCTACGAGCAGTACTTC,TRBJ2-7,.,TRBV19,TRBD1
CASSEARQPNSPLHF,TGTGCCAGCAGTGAAGCTCGACAGCCTAATTCACCCCTCCACTTT,TRBJ1-6,.,TRBV6-1,.
CSVTGASYEQYF,TGCAGCGTTACCGGAGCTTCCTACGAGCAGTACTTC,TRBJ2-7,.,TRBV29-1,.